Listed here are 21 T cell receptor beta chains from one sample, sequenced in a study of blood T cells in healthy people across ages. It was with a sample-barcoded 5' primer and a J-beta primer mix that a second PCR of roughly 7 to 12 cycles was run. TCRdb processed the 5' RACE reads anew with MiXCR; each CDR3 protein has one entry. Among 800,000 to 1,000,000 distinct CDR3 sequences listed, about 44% were seen once. The sequencing sample was made of blood. Source of these receptors: a man between 25 and 39 years old in good health.

The chain couples TRBV28 to TRBJ2-5; D remains ambiguous. V lost 6 bases and J 0 bases, leaving 14 bases between the germline ends. Germline V gene lookup returns CDR1 MDHEN and CDR2 SYDVKM. The CDR3 sequence is 15 residues long. The CDR3 is CASSLETANQETQYF. CDR3 DNA: TGTGCCAGCAGCTTGGAGACCGCTAACCAAGAGACCCAGTACTTC.

The chain links TRBV27 to TRBJ1-2; D remains ambiguous. Trimming pared 0 bases from V and 4 bases from J, leaving 12 bases between. The CDR3 contains 15 residues. From germline, CDR1 is MNHEY and CDR2 SMNVEV (reference sequence). Here the CDR3 reads CASSLSGPEAYGYTF. The CDR3 region has the DNA TGTGCCAGCAGTTTATCTGGGCCCGAAGCCTATGGCTACACCTTC.

The chain carries TRBV4-1 and TRBJ1-1; tentatively, D is TRBD1 (5 bases). The CDR3 spans 18 residues. Trimming stripped 1 base from V and 1 base from J, with 19 bases between. Germline CDR1 reads MGHRA; CDR2 reads YSYEKL. CDR3 amino acids: CASSQGDSRMAKNTEAFF. In DNA, the CDR3 is TGCGCCAGCAGCCAAGGTGACAGCCGGATGGCTAAGAACACTGAAGCTTTCTTT.

This chain connects TRBV4-1 to TRBJ2-5, with D perhaps TRBD1 (6 bases). The V gene lost 5 bases and the J gene lost 2 bases, with 18 bases spanning the gap. Germline V CDR1 and CDR2: MGHRA, YSYEKL. The CDR3 sequence is 16 residues long. Here the CDR3 DNA reads TGCGCCAGCAGCAATTCGCAAGGACAGCTTCAAGAGACCCAGTACTTC. Translated, it gives CASSNSQGQLQETQYF.

This clonotype has more than one count but fewer than ten. The chain employs TRBV9 and TRBJ2-5; D remains ambiguous. The CDR3 length is 15 residues. The V end was cut by 0 bases, the J end by 5 bases, with 14 bases between. Germline-derived CDR1 and CDR2 are SGDLS and YYNGEE. CDR3 in amino acids: CASSVETAKWETQYF. The CDR3 coding sequence is TGTGCCAGCAGCGTAGAGACTGCTAAGTGGGAGACCCAGTACTTC.

This clonotype occurred a few times. The chain couples TRBV27 to TRBJ1-1, with D perhaps matching TRBD1 (5 bases). The germline V and J ends were trimmed by 6 bases and 2 bases, with 13 bases remaining between them. This CDR3 contains 14 residues. Germline assignment: CDR1 MNHEY and CDR2 SMNVEV (reference sequence). In DNA, the CDR3 is TGTGCCAGCAGGGTGCAGGGTGTTAACACTGAAGCTTTCTTT. Amino acid sequence: CASRVQGVNTEAFF.

The J gene is TRBJ2-1, the V gene TRBV28; D ambiguous. Germline CDR1 and CDR2: MDHEN and SYDVKM. V was pared by 5 bases and J by 4 bases, with 18 bases between. The CDR3 spans 16 residues. CDR3 in amino acids: CASSPPRSIRYNEQFF. CDR3 DNA: TGTGCCAGCAGTCCACCCCGAAGCATCAGATACAATGAGCAGTTCTTC.

This clonotype occurred a few times. The V and J genes are TRBV6-6 and TRBJ2-3, with 9 positions matching TRBD1. The CDR3 length is 16 residues. V lost 5 bases to trimming and J lost 0 bases; unmatched junction nucleotides: 6. Germline CDR1 is MNHNY and CDR2 is SVGAGI (reference sequence). The CDR3 protein is CASSKQDRGSTDTQYF. Written as DNA, the CDR3 is TGTGCCAGCAGTAAGCAAGACAGGGGGAGCACAGATACGCAGTATTTT.

This clonotype was seen more than once but under ten times. The J gene is TRBJ2-1, the V gene TRBV7-9; D may correspond to TRBD1 or TRBD2 (6 bases each). This CDR3 spans 15 amino acids. The V end was cut by 8 bases, the J end by 6 bases, with 20 bases between. Germline lookup yields CDR1 SEHNR and CDR2 FQNEAQ (reference sequence). The CDR3 DNA follows: TGTGCCAGCTTAGGGGGGACATATGCTATCAATGAGCAGTTCTTC. This sequence encodes CASLGGTYAINEQFF.

The chain carries TRBV6-5 and TRBJ2-7, with D perhaps matching TRBD1 or TRBD2 (6 bases each). CDR3 length: 16 amino acids. The ends were cut back, 2 bases at V and 0 bases at J, with 14 bases in the middle. CDR1 is MNHEY, CDR2 SVGAGI, per germline. CDR3 coding DNA: TGTGCCAGCAGTTACAGGGGGGACTCAGGCTCCTACGAGCAGTACTTC. This encodes CASSYRGDSGSYEQYF.

This clonotype showed up just a few times. The gene calls are TRBV20-1 and TRBJ2-3; weak D call: TRBD2 (5 bases). The CDR3 spans 13 residues. The ends were cut back, 6 bases at V and 4 bases at J, with 14 bases in the middle. The germline gives CDR1 DFQATT, CDR2 SNEGSKA (reference sequence). CDR3 in DNA: TGCAGTGCCCCATACGGGGTCGCAGATACGCAGTATTTT. As protein: CSAPYGVADTQYF.

There are a few counts of this clonotype. The rearrangement uses TRBV6-2 or TRBV6-3 and TRBJ2-5, with D maybe TRBD2 (7 bases). The CDR3 consists of 12 residues. With 0 bases removed from V and 12 bases from J, the gap between germline ends came to 11 bases. Per the germline V gene, CDR1 is MNHEY and CDR2 is SVGEGT. The CDR3 here is CASSYSRGREYF. The DNA of the CDR3 is TGTGCCAGCAGTTACTCGCGGGGGCGAGAGTACTTC.

The J gene is TRBJ2-7, the V gene TRBV7-9; D is ambiguous. V lost 2 bases and J 0 bases, leaving 14 bases between the germline ends. The CDR3 consists of 16 residues. From germline, CDR1 is SEHNR and CDR2 FQNEAQ (reference sequence). This CDR3 is CASSLNNGASSYEQYF. For the CDR3, the DNA is TGTGCCAGCAGCTTAAATAACGGCGCGAGCTCCTACGAGCAGTACTTC.

The table lists this clonotype with a count of one. The chain uses TRBV24-1 and TRBJ2-1, with a weak D call TRBD1 (5 bases). The germline CDR1 and CDR2 sequences are KGHDR and SFDVKD. V lost 5 bases to trimming and J lost 3 bases, with 13 bases between them. The CDR3 totals 15 residues. CDR3 sequence reads: CATSVTGTGYNEQFF. The CDR3 nucleotides are TGTGCCACCAGTGTAACAGGAACCGGCTACAATGAGCAGTTCTTC.

The table lists this clonotype with a count of one. This sequence joins TRBV2 and TRBJ2-1, with 8 bases that match TRBD2. V lost 7 bases to trimming and J lost 5 bases; unmatched junction nucleotides: 7. The V gene's germline CDR1 is SNHLY and CDR2 FYNNEI. There are 14 residues in the CDR3. In nucleotides, the CDR3 is TGTGCCAGCAACGGGGGGGCTGTCAACAATGAGCAGTTCTTC. This codes for CASNGGAVNNEQFF.

This chain links TRBV6-6 with TRBJ2-3; the D is unclear. V was cut by 0 bases and J by 2 bases, with 6 bases left in between. CDR1 is MNHNY and CDR2 is SVGAGI in the germline V gene (reference sequence). This CDR3 comprises 14 residues. The CDR3 region has the DNA TGTGCCAGCAGTTACTCCTCAATCACAGATACGCAGTATTTT. It is translated as CASSYSSITDTQYF.

This chain uses TRBV5-1 with TRBJ2-1; 8 bases are shared with TRBD1. Trimming removed 4 bases from V and 8 bases from J; junction bases left unmatched: 14. This CDR3 is 16 amino acids long. Germline V gene sequence: CDR1 SGHRS, CDR2 YFSETQ. DNA of the CDR3: TGCGCCAGCAGCCCAACGTTTGGACAGGGTTACGATGAGCAGTTCTTC. Protein: CASSPTFGQGYDEQFF.

The chain carries TRBV21-1 and TRBJ2-2. TRBV21-1 is assigned pseudogene status. The CDR3 runs to 13 residues. The CDR3 reads CASSRKAAGELFF. The CDR3 DNA reads TGTGCCAGCAGCCGAAAGGCGGCCGGGGAGCTGTTTTTT.

This clonotype was found a few times. The V and J genes are TRBV12-3 or TRBV12-4 and TRBJ2-1, with 7 positions matching TRBD2. The CDR3 is 15 residues long. With 5 bases clipped from V and 0 bases from J, the junction kept 4 bases outside the gene matches. Here the CDR3 reads CASSAGDFSYNEQFF. Written as DNA, the CDR3 is TGTGCCAGCAGTGCGGGGGATTTCTCCTACAATGAGCAGTTCTTC.

This clonotype was observed a few times. The chain employs TRBV11-3 and TRBJ1-1; D gene unclear. Trimming took 5 bases from V and 11 from J, leaving 15 bases between them. Germline CDR1 reads SGHNT; CDR2 reads YENEEA. CDR3 size: 12 residues. As DNA, the CDR3 is TGTGCCAGCAGCCCCGAGGTCGGTTCGGCTTTCTTT. The encoded protein is CASSPEVGSAFF.

The chain has TRBV24-1 and TRBJ2-7; tentatively, D is TRBD1 (6 bases). The germline gives CDR1 KGHDR, CDR2 SFDVKD. Between the trimmed V and J ends, which lost 3 bases and 0 bases, there was a span of 11 bases. The CDR3 runs to 15 residues. Here the CDR3 reads CATSDGTSPSYEQYF. Written as DNA, the CDR3 is TGTGCCACCAGTGATGGGACATCTCCCTCCTACGAGCAGTACTTC.